A selection of T cell receptor beta chains follows, all from one sample in a study of blood T cell repertoires in COVID-19. Libraries were prepared by immunoSEQ multiplex PCR; TCRdb keeps only in-frame clonotypes and omits some of them. The sample has roughly 150,000 clones; about 88% are singletons. The specimen sequenced was peripheral blood. The receptor source for this set is a woman aged 55-75 years with COVID-19, enrolled during active disease. The CDR3 runs from the conserved cysteine through the conserved F or W. D genes are given only for firm matches. A clone size is listed for some rows: how often the clone was seen (once, few, many), or a class if it is expanded.

clone_size: .; j_call: TRBJ1-2; d_call: .; v_call: TRBV5-8; cdr3_aa: CASSLALGYTF; cdr3_nt: TGTGCCAGCAGCTTGGCTCTCGGCTACACCTTC
clone_size: .; j_call: TRBJ2-3; d_call: TRBD2; v_call: TRBV9; cdr3_aa: CASSSSGSTDTQYF; cdr3_nt: TGTGCCAGCAGCTCTAGCGGGAGCACAGATACGCAGTATTTT
clone_size: .; j_call: TRBJ2-3; d_call: .; v_call: TRBV7-8; cdr3_aa: CASSLSPTTDTQYF; cdr3_nt: TGTGCCAGCAGCTTAAGCCCCACCACAGATACGCAGTATTTT
clone_size: .; j_call: TRBJ1-1; d_call: .; v_call: TRBV11-2; cdr3_aa: CASSLTMANTEAFF; cdr3_nt: TGTGCCAGCAGCTTAACCATGGCGAACACTGAAGCTTTCTTT
clone_size: .; j_call: TRBJ1-1; d_call: TRBD1; v_call: TRBV3-1/TRBV3-2; cdr3_aa: CASSQGGRGFTEAFF; cdr3_nt: TGTGCCAGCAGCCAAGGGGGCAGGGGGTTCACTGAAGCTTTCTTT
clone_size: .; j_call: TRBJ2-5; d_call: .; v_call: TRBV19; cdr3_aa: CASSPQAGTRTQYF; cdr3_nt: TGTGCCAGTAGTCCGCAGGCAGGGACTCGAACCCAGTACTTC
clone_size: .; j_call: TRBJ1-4; d_call: TRBD1; v_call: TRBV19; cdr3_aa: CASSLWGQGSEKLFF; cdr3_nt: TGTGCCAGTAGTCTGTGGGGACAGGGGAGTGAAAAACTGTTTTTT
clone_size: .; j_call: TRBJ2-1; d_call: TRBD1; v_call: TRBV3-1/TRBV3-2; cdr3_aa: CASSPLTGVLNNEQFF; cdr3_nt: TGTGCCAGCAGCCCTTTGACAGGGGTTCTTAACAATGAGCAGTTCTTC
clone_size: .; j_call: TRBJ1-4; d_call: .; v_call: TRBV11-2; cdr3_aa: CASSRADEKLFF; cdr3_nt: TGTGCCAGCAGTCGCGCGGATGAAAAACTGTTTTTT
clone_size: .; j_call: TRBJ2-7; d_call: .; v_call: TRBV7-6; cdr3_aa: CASSSQVWTSVDEQYF; cdr3_nt: TGTGCCAGCAGCTCCCAAGTCTGGACTTCCGTAGACGAGCAGTACTTC
clone_size: .; j_call: TRBJ2-2; d_call: TRBD1; v_call: TRBV5-1; cdr3_aa: CASSSTGAPSTGELFF; cdr3_nt: TGCGCCAGCAGCTCGACAGGGGCCCCGAGCACCGGGGAGCTGTTTTTT
clone_size: .; j_call: TRBJ2-3; d_call: .; v_call: TRBV7-3; cdr3_aa: CASSFNGVTDTQYF; cdr3_nt: TGTGCCAGCAGCTTTAACGGGGTGACAGATACGCAGTATTTT
clone_size: .; j_call: TRBJ1-2; d_call: .; v_call: TRBV2; cdr3_aa: CASSAPAVVGYTF; cdr3_nt: TGTGCCAGCAGTGCTCCTGCTGTAGTGGGCTACACCTTC
clone_size: .; j_call: TRBJ1-1; d_call: .; v_call: TRBV7-8; cdr3_aa: CASSLGGRNTEAFF; cdr3_nt: TGTGCCAGCAGCTTAGGGGGGCGGAACACTGAAGCTTTCTTT
clone_size: .; j_call: TRBJ1-2; d_call: .; v_call: TRBV5-5; cdr3_aa: CASSLDGAGGYGYTF; cdr3_nt: TGTGCCAGCAGCTTGGACGGCGCAGGAGGCTATGGCTACACCTTC
clone_size: .; j_call: TRBJ1-6; d_call: .; v_call: TRBV4-2; cdr3_aa: CASSQVNRGSGNSPLHF; cdr3_nt: TGTGCCAGCAGCCAAGTTAACCGGGGAAGCGGGAATTCACCCCTCCACTTT
clone_size: .; j_call: TRBJ1-1; d_call: TRBD1; v_call: TRBV6-2/TRBV6-3; cdr3_aa: CASSLNPGGYAFF; cdr3_nt: TGTGCCAGCAGCTTAAACCCAGGGGGTTATGCTTTCTTT
clone_size: once; j_call: TRBJ2-7; d_call: TRBD2; v_call: TRBV7-6; cdr3_aa: CASSPGVAGVYEQYF; cdr3_nt: TGTGCCAGCAGCCCCGGGGTAGCGGGAGTGTATGAGCAGTACTTC
clone_size: once; j_call: TRBJ1-4; d_call: .; v_call: TRBV7-8; cdr3_aa: CAAGRGLNEKLFF; cdr3_nt: TGTGCCGCCGGGAGGGGACTTAATGAAAAACTGTTTTTT
clone_size: .; j_call: TRBJ2-5; d_call: TRBD1; v_call: TRBV7-9; cdr3_aa: CASSLTGVETQYF; cdr3_nt: TGTGCCAGCAGCTTGACAGGGGTTGAGACCCAGTACTTC
clone_size: .; j_call: TRBJ1-2; d_call: .; v_call: TRBV30; cdr3_aa: CAWSRDFVSYTF; cdr3_nt: TGTGCCTGGAGTCGGGATTTTGTGAGCTACACCTTC
clone_size: .; j_call: TRBJ1-1; d_call: .; v_call: TRBV30; cdr3_aa: CAFFRRGTEAFF; cdr3_nt: TGTGCCTTTTTCCGCCGGGGCACTGAAGCTTTCTTT
clone_size: .; j_call: TRBJ1-6; d_call: .; v_call: TRBV6-1; cdr3_aa: CASSEVSLSPLHF; cdr3_nt: TGTGCCAGCAGTGAAGTTTCTTTATCACCCCTCCACTTT
clone_size: .; j_call: TRBJ1-5; d_call: .; v_call: TRBV6-1; cdr3_aa: CASSELYNQPQHF; cdr3_nt: TGTGCCAGCAGTGAACTGTACAATCAGCCCCAGCATTTT
clone_size: .; j_call: TRBJ1-5; d_call: .; v_call: TRBV7-2; cdr3_aa: CASSLAGGGSNQPQHF; cdr3_nt: TGTGCCAGCAGCTTAGCGGGTGGAGGGAGCAATCAGCCCCAGCATTTT
clone_size: few; j_call: TRBJ1-1; d_call: .; v_call: TRBV19; cdr3_aa: CASSKTSGRNTEAFF; cdr3_nt: TGTGCCAGTAGTAAGACCTCGGGGAGGAACACTGAAGCTTTCTTT
clone_size: .; j_call: TRBJ1-1; d_call: .; v_call: TRBV6-5; cdr3_aa: CASSYDGRTEAFF; cdr3_nt: TGTGCCAGCAGTTACGATGGGCGCACTGAAGCTTTCTTT
clone_size: .; j_call: TRBJ1-4; d_call: .; v_call: TRBV5-8; cdr3_aa: CASSSRGSRAEKLFF; cdr3_nt: TGTGCCAGCAGCTCAAGGGGGAGTCGGGCTGAAAAACTGTTTTTT
clone_size: .; j_call: TRBJ1-1; d_call: .; v_call: TRBV5-1; cdr3_aa: CASRLNTEAFF; cdr3_nt: TGCGCCAGCAGACTAAACACTGAAGCTTTCTTT
clone_size: .; j_call: TRBJ1-1; d_call: .; v_call: TRBV5-4; cdr3_aa: CASSGGGLNTEAFF; cdr3_nt: TGTGCCAGCAGCGGCGGAGGGTTGAACACTGAAGCTTTCTTT
clone_size: few; j_call: TRBJ1-3; d_call: TRBD1; v_call: TRBV13; cdr3_aa: CASSKTQGASGNTIYF; cdr3_nt: TGTGCCAGCAGTAAGACCCAGGGGGCCTCTGGAAACACCATATATTTT